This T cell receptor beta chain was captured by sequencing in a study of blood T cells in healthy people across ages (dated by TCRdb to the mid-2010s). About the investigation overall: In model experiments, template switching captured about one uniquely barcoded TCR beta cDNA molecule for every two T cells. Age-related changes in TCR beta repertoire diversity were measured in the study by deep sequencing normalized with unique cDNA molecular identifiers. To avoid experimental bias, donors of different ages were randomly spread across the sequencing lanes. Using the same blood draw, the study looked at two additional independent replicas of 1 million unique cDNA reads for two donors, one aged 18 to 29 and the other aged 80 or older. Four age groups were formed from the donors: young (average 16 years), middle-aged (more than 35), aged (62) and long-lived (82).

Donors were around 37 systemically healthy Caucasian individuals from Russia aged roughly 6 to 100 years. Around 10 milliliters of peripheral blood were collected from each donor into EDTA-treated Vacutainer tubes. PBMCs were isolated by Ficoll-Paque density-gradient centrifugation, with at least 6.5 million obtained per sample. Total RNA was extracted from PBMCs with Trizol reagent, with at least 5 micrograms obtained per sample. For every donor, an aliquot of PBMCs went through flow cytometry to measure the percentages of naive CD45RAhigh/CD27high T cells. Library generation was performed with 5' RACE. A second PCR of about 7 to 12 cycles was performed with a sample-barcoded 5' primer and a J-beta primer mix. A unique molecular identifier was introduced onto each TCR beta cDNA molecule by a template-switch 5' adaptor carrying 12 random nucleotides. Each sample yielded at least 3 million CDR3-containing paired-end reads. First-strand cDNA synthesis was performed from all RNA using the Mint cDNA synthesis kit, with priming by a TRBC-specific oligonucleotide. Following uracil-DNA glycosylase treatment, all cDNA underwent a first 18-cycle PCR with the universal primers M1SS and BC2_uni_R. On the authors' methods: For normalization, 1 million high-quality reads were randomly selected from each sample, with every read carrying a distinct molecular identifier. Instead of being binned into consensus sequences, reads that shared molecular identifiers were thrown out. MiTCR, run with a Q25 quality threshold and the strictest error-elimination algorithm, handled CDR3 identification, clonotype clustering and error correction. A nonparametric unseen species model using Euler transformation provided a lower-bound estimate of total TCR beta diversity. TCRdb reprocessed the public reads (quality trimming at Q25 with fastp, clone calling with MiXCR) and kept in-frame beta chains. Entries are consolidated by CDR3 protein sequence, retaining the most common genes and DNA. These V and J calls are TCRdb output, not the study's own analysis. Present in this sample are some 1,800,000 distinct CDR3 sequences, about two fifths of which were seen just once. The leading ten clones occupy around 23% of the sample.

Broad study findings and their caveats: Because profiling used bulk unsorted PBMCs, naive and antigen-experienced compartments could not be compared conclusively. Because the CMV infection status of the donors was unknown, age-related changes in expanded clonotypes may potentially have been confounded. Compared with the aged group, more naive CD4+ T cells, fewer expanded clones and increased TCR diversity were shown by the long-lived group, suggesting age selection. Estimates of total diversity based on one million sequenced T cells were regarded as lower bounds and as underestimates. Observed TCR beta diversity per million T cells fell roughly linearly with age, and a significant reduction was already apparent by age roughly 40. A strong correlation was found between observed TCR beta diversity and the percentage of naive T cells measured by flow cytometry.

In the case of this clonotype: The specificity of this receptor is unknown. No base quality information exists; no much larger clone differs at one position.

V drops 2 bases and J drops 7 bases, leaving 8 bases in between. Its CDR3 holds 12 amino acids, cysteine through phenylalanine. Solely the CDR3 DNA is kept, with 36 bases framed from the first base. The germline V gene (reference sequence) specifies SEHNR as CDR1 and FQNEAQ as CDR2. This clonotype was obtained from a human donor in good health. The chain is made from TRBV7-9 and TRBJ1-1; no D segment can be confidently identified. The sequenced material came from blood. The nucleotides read TGTGCCAGCAGCTTATCGGGCCGTGAAGCTTTCTTT. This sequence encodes CASSLSGREAFF.